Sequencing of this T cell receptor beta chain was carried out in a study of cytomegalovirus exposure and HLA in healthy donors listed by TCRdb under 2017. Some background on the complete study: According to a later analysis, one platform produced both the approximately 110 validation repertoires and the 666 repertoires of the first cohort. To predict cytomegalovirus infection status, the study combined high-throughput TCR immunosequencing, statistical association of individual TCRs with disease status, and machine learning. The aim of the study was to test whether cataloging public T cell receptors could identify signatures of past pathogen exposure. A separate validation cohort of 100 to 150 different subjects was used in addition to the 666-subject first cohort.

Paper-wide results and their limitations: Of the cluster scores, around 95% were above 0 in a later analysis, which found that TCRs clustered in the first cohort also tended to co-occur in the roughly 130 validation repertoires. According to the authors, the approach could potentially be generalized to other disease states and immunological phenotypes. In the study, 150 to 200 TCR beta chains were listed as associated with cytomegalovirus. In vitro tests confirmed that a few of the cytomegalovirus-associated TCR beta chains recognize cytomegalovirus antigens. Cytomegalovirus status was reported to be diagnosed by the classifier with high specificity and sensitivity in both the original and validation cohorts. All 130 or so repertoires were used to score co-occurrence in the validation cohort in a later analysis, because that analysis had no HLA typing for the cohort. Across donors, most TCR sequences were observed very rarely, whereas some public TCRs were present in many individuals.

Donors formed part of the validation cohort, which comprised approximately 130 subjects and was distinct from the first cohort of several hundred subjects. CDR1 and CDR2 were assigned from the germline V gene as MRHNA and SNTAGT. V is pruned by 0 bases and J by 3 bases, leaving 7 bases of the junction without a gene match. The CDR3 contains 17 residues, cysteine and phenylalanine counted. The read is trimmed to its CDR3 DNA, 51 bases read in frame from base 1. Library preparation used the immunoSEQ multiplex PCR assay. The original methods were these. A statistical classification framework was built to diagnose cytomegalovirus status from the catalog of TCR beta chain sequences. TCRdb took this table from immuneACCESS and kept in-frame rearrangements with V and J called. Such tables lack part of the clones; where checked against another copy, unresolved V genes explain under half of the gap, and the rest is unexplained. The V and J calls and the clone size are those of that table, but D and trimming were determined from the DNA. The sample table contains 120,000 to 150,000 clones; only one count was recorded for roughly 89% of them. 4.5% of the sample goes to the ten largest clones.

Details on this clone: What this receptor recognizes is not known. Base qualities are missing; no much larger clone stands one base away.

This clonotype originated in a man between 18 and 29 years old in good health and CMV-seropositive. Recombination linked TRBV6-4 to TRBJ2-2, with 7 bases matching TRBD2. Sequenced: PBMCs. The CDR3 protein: CASSDSGTGGDTGELFF. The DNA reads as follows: TGTGCCAGCAGTGACTCTGGAACGGGGGGAGACACCGGGGAGCTGTTTTTT.